The 15 T cell receptor beta chains below come from one sample, sequenced in a study of cytomegalovirus exposure and HLA in healthy donors. Use of 60 Vbeta and 13 Jbeta primers characterized the PCR. The repertoire was sequenced with immunoSEQ multiplex PCR; TCRdb's copy has only in-frame clones and lacks some. The data show around 110,000 clones, with roughly a tenth seen just once and roughly 3.1% held by the top ten. Sequencing was done on a sample of PBMCs. The receptors stem from a man aged 30 to 45 in good health and CMV-seronegative.

The rearrangement links TRBV7-2 to TRBJ2-5; D may be TRBD2 (5 bases). The CDR3 length is 14 residues. Trimming removed 1 base from V and 6 bases from J, with 12 bases in between. Germline V gives CDR1 SGHTA, CDR2 FQGNSA. The CDR3 DNA follows: TGTGCCAGCAGCTTAGAGAGCGGATATAAGACCCAGTACTTC. Amino acid sequence: CASSLESGYKTQYF.

This clone occurred a few times. J is TRBJ1-1 and V is TRBV19; the D gene is possibly TRBD1 (5 bases). This CDR3 region has 12 residues. Trimming took 11 bases from V and 1 from J, leaving 11 bases between them. Per the germline V gene, CDR1 is LNHDA and CDR2 is SQIVND (reference sequence). The CDR3 protein is CASGATNTEAFF. CDR3 coding DNA: TGTGCCTCTGGGGCAACGAACACTGAAGCTTTCTTT.

Remarks on this clone: Sequence at one end of the junction differs from germline and may be a read error. The V and J genes are TRBV7-7 and TRBJ2-5; maybe TRBD2 (6 bases). From germline, CDR1 is SSHAT and CDR2 FNYEAQ (reference sequence). The CDR3 covers 14 residues. The chain's CDR3 is CASSLGSGQETQYF. The CDR3 DNA sequence: TGTGCTAGCAGCTTGGGTAGCGGACAAGAGACCCAGTACTTC.

The chain is built from TRBV6-6 and TRBJ1-6; TRBD1 matches at 10 bases. CDR1 is MNHNY and CDR2 is SVGAGI in the germline V gene (reference sequence). This CDR3 spans 15 amino acids. Trimming took 4 bases from V and 9 from J; bases not matched to a gene: 6. The CDR3 coding sequence is TGTGCCAGCAGTTCTTCCGGGACAGGGGTTTCACCCCTCCACTTT. It codes for CASSSSGTGVSPLHF.

There are a few counts of this clone. The rearrangement links TRBV5-1 to TRBJ2-5, with 9 bases matching TRBD1. Unmatched junction bases numbered 5, after V lost 0 bases and J lost 2 bases. The CDR3 is 16 residues long. The germline V gene encodes CDR1 SGHRS and CDR2 YFSETQ. CDR3 sequence reads: CASSLATDRGQETQYF. In DNA form, the CDR3 reads TGCGCCAGCAGCTTGGCCACGGACAGGGGACAAGAGACCCAGTACTTC.

This clone was seen a few times. The chain links TRBV6-1 to TRBJ2-2, with D perhaps TRBD2 (6 bases). Trimming stripped 7 bases from V and 4 bases from J, with 16 bases between. The CDR3 consists of 15 residues. Germline CDR1 and CDR2: MNHNS and SASEGT. The CDR3 region is CASKEGPLITGELFF. The CDR3 DNA follows: TGTGCCAGCAAGGAGGGCCCTTTAATCACCGGGGAGCTGTTTTTT.

As concerns this clone: One end of the junction varies from germline; a read error may be responsible. The chain recombines TRBV7-2 with TRBJ1-2; 9 nucleotides match TRBD1. Germline loops: CDR1 SGHTA, CDR2 FQGNSA. The CDR3 spans 17 residues. The CDR3 here is CASSFAPGTGLGYAYTF. The CDR3 nucleotides read TGTGCCAGCAGCTTTGCCCCCGGGACAGGGCTGGGCTATGCCTACACCTTC.

This clone was seen a few times. The CDR3 spells CASSFSPADLAFF. The CDR3 DNA sequence: TGTGCCAGCAGTTTTTCCCCGGCGGACTTGGCTTTCTTT. V and J are TRBV28 and TRBJ1-1, with no clear D. Germline loops: CDR1 MDHEN, CDR2 SYDVKM. The length of the CDR3 is 13 residues. The ends were cut back, 3 bases at V and 11 bases at J, with 16 bases in the middle.

The rearrangement uses TRBV2 and TRBJ1-2; 8 nucleotides match TRBD1. This CDR3 has 11 residues. The junction had 3 bases not matched to a gene; V was cut back by 8 bases and J by 7 bases. Germline CDR1 is SNHLY and CDR2 is FYNNEI. CDR3 sequence reads: CASRTGSGYTF. The CDR3 nucleotides are TGTGCCAGCCGGACAGGGTCTGGCTACACCTTC.

There are a few counts of this clone. The genes are TRBV15 and TRBJ1-4; 10 positions match TRBD1. The junction had 8 bases not matched to a gene; V was cut back by 1 base and J by 6 bases. The germline CDR1 and CDR2 sequences are LNHNV and YYDKDF (reference sequence). The CDR3 is 17 residues long. In DNA, the CDR3 is TGTGCCACCAGCAGAGCCAGGGCCGGGACAGGGGATGAAAAACTGTTTTTT. This encodes CATSRARAGTGDEKLFF.

The chain employs TRBV7-9 and TRBJ1-6; 7 bases match TRBD1. Germline V lookup: CDR1 SEHNR, CDR2 FQNEAQ (reference sequence). V dropped 0 bases and J dropped 7; count of bases not matched to a gene: 6. This CDR3 spans 16 amino acids. Here the CDR3 reads CASSLAGTAVNSPLHF. The DNA of the CDR3 is TGTGCCAGCAGCTTAGCTGGGACAGCGGTGAATTCACCCCTCCACTTT.

This clone was found a few times. The chain couples TRBV5-4 to TRBJ2-2; 16 bases line up with TRBD2. With V trimmed by 4 bases and J by 7 bases, 7 bases remained unmatched. Germline loops: CDR1 SGHNT, CDR2 YYREEE (reference sequence). The length of the CDR3 is 17 residues. The CDR3 bases are TGTGCCAGCAGCCCGGGACTAGCGGGAGGGCCCAGCGGGGAGCTGTTTTTT. Translating it yields CASSPGLAGGPSGELFF.

In this sample, this clone turned up a few times. The chain recombines TRBV19 with TRBJ2-1; D is perhaps TRBD1 (7 bases). The CDR3 is 14 residues long. Per germline, CDR1 LNHDA and CDR2 SQIVND (reference sequence). V lost 7 bases and J 4 bases, leaving 14 bases between the germline ends. CDR3 in amino acids: CASTAGQLYNEQFF. The DNA for the CDR3 is TGTGCCAGTACCGCGGGACAGCTATACAATGAGCAGTTCTTC. Full variable domain (outside the CDR3, taken from reference TRBV19 and TRBJ2-1): DGGITQSPKYLFRKEGQNVTLSCEQNLNHDAMYWYRQDPGQGLRLIYYSQIVNDFQKGDIAEGYSVSREKKESFPLTVTSAQKNPTAFYLCASTAGQLYNEQFFGPGTRLTVL.

The chain couples TRBV9 to TRBJ2-1; 9 nucleotides line up with TRBD2. Looked up from germline, CDR1 is SGDLS and CDR2 is YYNGEE. The V and J ends lost 0 bases and 1 base, in that order; junction bases with no gene match: 17. The CDR3 runs to 21 residues. CDR3 sequence reads: CASSVGVRLAGASISYNEQFF. CDR3 DNA: TGTGCCAGCAGCGTAGGGGTTCGGTTAGCGGGGGCGTCTATTTCCTACAATGAGCAGTTCTTC.

The chain is built from TRBV6-1 and TRBJ1-1; weak D call: TRBD1 (5 bases). The V gene's germline CDR1 is MNHNS and CDR2 SASEGT. V lost 6 bases and J 4 bases, leaving 15 bases between the germline ends. CDR3 length: 14 amino acids. The CDR3 is CASSRFSQGTEAFF. CDR3 DNA sequence: TGTGCCAGCAGCCGATTTTCCCAGGGCACTGAAGCTTTCTTT.